This TCR beta chain was retrieved from a study of T-cell reconstitution after alpha-beta-depleted transplantation in children. V was clipped by 6 bases and J by 1 base; unmatched bases: 0. Looked up from germline, CDR1 is MNHEY and CDR2 is SMNVEV (reference sequence). CDR3 length equals 14 residues. This clonotype was observed a few times. Construction of the TCRbeta library involved unique molecular identifiers. TCRdb re-called the PCR reads with MiXCR, one entry per CDR3 protein. The table has hundreds of thousands of distinct CDR3 sequences, roughly 9.5% seen once; the top ten hold 9.5% to 13%. This chain joins TRBV27 and TRBJ1-5; TRBD1 aligns across 10 bases. The source was PBMCs from the stem cell graft donor, collected from the stem cell graft. This clonotype was obtained from a human donor who donated a stem cell graft to a child with SCID. In DNA form, the CDR3 reads TGTGCCAGCAGGGGACAGGGGAGCAATCAGCCCCAGCATTTT. Translated: CASRGQGSNQPQHF.